The rows below give T cell receptor beta chains drawn from one sample of a study of blood T cell repertoires in COVID-19. Profiling relied on immunoSEQ multiplex PCR, and the TCRdb table lists in-frame clones only, not all of them. The data hold roughly 180,000 clones, with roughly 84% observed a single time. The sample was peripheral blood. These receptors originate from a man at least 80 years old with COVID-19, enrolled during active disease. The conserved cysteine and the conserved F or W are not part of the CDR3 here.

TRBJ2-5 | TRBV2 | ASRGTGGETQY
TRBJ1-1 | TRBV11-3 | ASSRRLGAMNTEAF
TRBJ1-4 | TRBV7-9 | ASSSSRGSSEKLF
TRBJ2-7 | TRBV5-1 | ASSVAGTLYEQY
TRBJ1-5 | TRBV15 | ATSRDVREPQH
TRBJ2-1 | TRBV6-5 | ASSSFSRRDRWLF
TRBJ1-1 | TRBV11-3 | ASSLNSLMNTEAF
TRBJ1-1 | TRBV27 | ASSLHRQGRAF
TRBJ1-1 | TRBV10-1 | ASRTSPWSEAF
TRBJ1-1 | TRBV5-1 | ASSNGGQQNTEAF
TRBJ1-1 | TRBV6-5 | ASTDRGGTEAF
TRBJ1-1 | TRBV2 | ASSLRYEAF
TRBJ2-7 | TRBV3-1/TRBV3-2 | ASSQDPTETYEQY
TRBJ1-2 | TRBV7-9 | ASSLPGHYGYT
TRBJ1-1 | TRBV10-2 | ASRVAGEAF
TRBJ1-4 | TRBV7-2 | ASSLAQTGKNEKLF
TRBJ2-7 | TRBV5-6 | ASSFGTDYEQY
TRBJ2-2 | TRBV5-1 | ASSLWGGSANTGELF
TRBJ2-3 | TRBV12-5 | ASCKGPPWNTQY
TRBJ1-1 | TRBV7-9 | ASSPGGGTEAF
TRBJ2-7 | TRBV11-3 | ASSFAGTGVYEQY
TRBJ1-5 | TRBV27 | ASGTEINQPQH
TRBJ1-4 | TRBV19 | ASSSHPGTATATNEKLF
TRBJ2-1 | TRBV7-8 | ASSFFTSGGAHEQF
TRBJ1-5 | TRBV6-5 | ASRAANNQPQH
TRBJ2-7 | TRBV4-1 | ASSQGEGAIYEQY
TRBJ1-1 | TRBV7-8 | ASSLQGKAF
TRBJ2-1 | TRBV7-9 | ASSDHRGGADEQF
TRBJ2-7 | TRBV9 | ASSVTGGRNEQY
TRBJ2-3 | TRBV27 | ASSLSSGGVFSTDTQY
TRBJ1-4 | TRBV6-5 | ASSYQPDRVGEKLF
TRBJ1-5 | TRBV27 | ASSTLWTGLSNQPQH
TRBJ1-1 | TRBV23-1 | ASTDGGGHEAF
TRBJ2-2 | TRBV10-3 | AISASSGGPNTGELF
TRBJ2-5 | TRBV5-6 | ASSLRQRETQY
TRBJ2-2 | TRBV7-8 | ASSLWTGGSGELF
TRBJ1-1 | TRBV5-1 | ASSPGGYTEAF
TRBJ2-3 | TRBV10-2 | ASSRLAGSGDTQY
TRBJ1-3 | TRBV9 | ASSRTPTGSSGNTIY
TRBJ2-5 | TRBV2 | ASILRDRSMETQY
TRBJ1-1 | TRBV7-6 | ASSLATGGGTEAF
TRBJ1-4 | TRBV5-5 | ASSLTLSGSANEKLF
TRBJ1-4 | TRBV5-1 | ASSPRDTPTNEKLF
TRBJ1-5 | TRBV5-6 | ASSLGPGVQPQH
TRBJ1-4 | TRBV10-3 | AISESGGVDEKLF
TRBJ1-1 | TRBV4-2 | ASSQPGITEAF
TRBJ1-3 | TRBV7-8 | ASSPLTYSGNTIY
TRBJ1-2 | TRBV2 | ASSPQGHGYT
TRBJ2-7 | TRBV2 | ASKTSGADEQY
TRBJ1-2 | TRBV7-9 | ASSTRDRTLNYGYT
TRBJ1-2 | TRBV5-4 | ASSLDAANYGYT
TRBJ1-2 | TRBV29-1 | SVEEGGYGYT